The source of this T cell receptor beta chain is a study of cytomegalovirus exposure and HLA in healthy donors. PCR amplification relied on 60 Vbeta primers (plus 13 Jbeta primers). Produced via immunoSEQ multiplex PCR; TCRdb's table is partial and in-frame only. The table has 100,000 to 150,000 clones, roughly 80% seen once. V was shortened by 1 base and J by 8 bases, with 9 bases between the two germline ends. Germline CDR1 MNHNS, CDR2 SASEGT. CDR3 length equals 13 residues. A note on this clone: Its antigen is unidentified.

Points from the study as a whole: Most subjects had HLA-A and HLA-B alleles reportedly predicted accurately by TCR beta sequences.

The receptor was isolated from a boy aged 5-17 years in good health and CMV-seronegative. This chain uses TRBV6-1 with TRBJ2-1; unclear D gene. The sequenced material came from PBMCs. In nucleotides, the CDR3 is TGTGCCAGCAGTGAAGAGAGAATGGATGAGCAGTTCTTC. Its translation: CASSEERMDEQFF.